This is a list of T cell receptor beta chains from one sample in a study of T-cell reconstitution after alpha-beta-depleted transplantation in children. TCRdb passed the PCR reads through MiXCR, listing each CDR3 protein once. The sample carries almost 250,000 distinct CDR3 sequences, about 25% recorded once. This specimen consisted of PBMCs, obtained before TCRalphabeta/CD19-depleted stem cell transplant. These receptors came from a girl aged 2-15 years with Fanconi anemia, due to receive a stem cell transplant. Each CDR3 is given with its conserved first and last residue. The D gene is left open where the match is weak. The size of a clone is reported for some rows only, either as once, few or many, or as a class for expanded clones.

TRBD1	13	TRBV5-6	TRBJ2-1	-	TGTGCCAGCATTGGACAGGCCTACAATGAGCAGTTCTTC	CASIGQAYNEQFF
TRBD1	17	TRBV6-5	TRBJ2-7	many	TGTGCCAGCAGTCGCCAGTCACCGGGACAGGGGGCCTACGAGCAGTACTTC	CASSRQSPGQGAYEQYF
TRBD2	16	TRBV12-3/TRBV12-4	TRBJ2-5	many	TGTGCCAGCAGAACTAGCGGGGGGGCGAGTCAAGAGACCCAGTACTTC	CASRTSGGASQETQYF
-	10	TRBV7-2	TRBJ2-3	many	TGTGCCAGTAACACAGATACGCAGTATTTT	CASNTDTQYF
-	14	TRBV7-2	TRBJ2-7	-	TGTGCCAGCAGCCTCCAGACCCCCTACTACGAGCAGTACTTC	CASSLQTPYYEQYF
TRBD2	16	TRBV12-3/TRBV12-4	TRBJ2-1	many	TGTGCCAGCAGTTTGGGAGCGGGGGTAAACAGCAATGAGCAGTTCTTC	CASSLGAGVNSNEQFF
-	15	TRBV7-2	TRBJ2-1	-	TGTGCCAGCAGCTTATCGACGCGGTACTACAATGAGCAGTTCTTC	CASSLSTRYYNEQFF
-	13	TRBV7-2	TRBJ2-1	many	TGTGCCAGCAGCTCGAGCTCCTACAATGAGCAGTTCTTC	CASSSSSYNEQFF
-	12	TRBV7-3	TRBJ2-7	many	TGTGCCAGCAGCGCGGACGGCTACGAGCAGTACTTC	CASSADGYEQYF
TRBD1	15	TRBV15	TRBJ1-3	few	TGTGCCACCAGCACAGGGGGATACTCTGGAAACACCATATATTTT	CATSTGGYSGNTIYF
-	16	TRBV11-1	TRBJ1-2	-	TGTGCCAGCAGCTCGCCGGTTGGGGGGAGAAACTATGGCTACACCTTC	CASSSPVGGRNYGYTF
-	13	TRBV29-1	TRBJ2-3	many	TGCAGCGTTGCTCGACAGTACACAGATACGCAGTATTTT	CSVARQYTDTQYF
-	12	TRBV25-1	TRBJ1-2	-	TGTGCCAGCAGCCCCTACACACAGGGCTACACCTTC	CASSPYTQGYTF
TRBD2	14	TRBV20-1	TRBJ2-5	many	TGCAGTGCTACCCGACTAGCGGGGAAGGAGACCCAGTACTTC	CSATRLAGKETQYF
-	14	TRBV27	TRBJ1-2	many	TGTGCCAGCAGTCACACAGGGTTGGACTATGGCTACACCTTC	CASSHTGLDYGYTF
-	13	TRBV20-1	TRBJ2-1	few	TGCAGTGCTAGAGGGGGGGCAGCCAATGAGCAGTTCTTC	CSARGGAANEQFF
-	15	TRBV12-3/TRBV12-4	TRBJ1-5	many	TGTGCCAGCAGTTTATCGGGCGGAGAAAATCAGCCCCAGCATTTT	CASSLSGGENQPQHF
TRBD1	12	TRBV29-1	TRBJ2-1	many	TGCAGCGTTGCCTCACAGGGGAATGAGCAGTTCTTC	CSVASQGNEQFF
-	12	TRBV10-3	TRBJ2-7	many	TGTGCCATCAGTGAGTCGAGTGACGAGCAGTACTTC	CAISESSDEQYF
-	16	TRBV20-1	TRBJ1-6	many	TGCAGTGCTAGAGTCGCTTTGGGGCAGGGATTTGCACCCCTCCACTTT	CSARVALGQGFAPLHF
-	16	TRBV20-1	TRBJ2-7	many	TGCAGTGCTAGAGGCGAGATCCGGGACTCATTATACGAGCAGTACTTC	CSARGEIRDSLYEQYF
TRBD1	15	TRBV20-1	TRBJ2-1	few	TGCAGTGCTAGAGCCGGGACAGGGTACGAAACTGAGCAGTTCTTC	CSARAGTGYETEQFF
TRBD1	16	TRBV7-6	TRBJ1-2	-	TGTGCCAGCAGCTCCCAACCGGGACAGGGGTTGAATGGCTACACCTTC	CASSSQPGQGLNGYTF
-	12	TRBV29-1	TRBJ2-1	many	TGCAGCGTTGGTAGATTGTACAATGAGCAGTTCTTC	CSVGRLYNEQFF
TRBD1	15	TRBV12-3/TRBV12-4	TRBJ2-3	-	TGTGCCAGCAGAGGACAGGGCCTTCGCACAGATACGCAGTATTTT	CASRGQGLRTDTQYF
-	13	TRBV20-1	TRBJ2-5	-	TGCAGTGCTAGAGATTGGGGCAAAGAGACCCAGTACTTC	CSARDWGKETQYF
-	12	TRBV12-3/TRBV12-4	TRBJ2-1	-	TGTGCCAGCAGTTCACATTGGGGTGAGCAGTTCTTC	CASSSHWGEQFF
-	14	TRBV28	TRBJ2-7	-	TGTGCCAGCAGTGTTAGACAGGAACCTTACGAGCAGTACTTC	CASSVRQEPYEQYF
-	14	TRBV7-3	TRBJ2-1	few	TGTGCCAGCAGCTTGGTGGGGGGCCGGAATGAGCAGTTCTTC	CASSLVGGRNEQFF
-	16	TRBV29-1	TRBJ2-3	-	TGCAGCGTTGGGATATGGAGTACCGGACTACGAGATACGCAGTATTTT	CSVGIWSTGLRDTQYF
-	13	TRBV24-1	TRBJ2-6	many	TGTGCCACCGCTGGGGCTGGGGCCAACGTCCTGACTTTC	CATAGAGANVLTF
TRBD2	14	TRBV12-3/TRBV12-4	TRBJ2-3	-	TGTGCCAGCACCCTTGCGGGGGGCTCAGATACGCAGTATTTT	CASTLAGGSDTQYF
TRBD2	15	TRBV28	TRBJ2-7	few	TGTGCCAGCAGACCCCTAGCGGGAGGTTCGTACGAGCAGTACTTC	CASRPLAGGSYEQYF
-	13	TRBV29-1	TRBJ2-5	few	TGCAGCGTAGGAGGGGGATCCTCAGAGACCCAGTACTTC	CSVGGGSSETQYF
TRBD1	16	TRBV10-3	TRBJ2-7	many	TGTGCCATCAGTGAGTTAGCCGGGACAGGTCGGCACGAGCAGTACTTC	CAISELAGTGRHEQYF
TRBD1	14	TRBV30	TRBJ1-1	few	TGTGCCTGGAGTATTCAGGGGGATCGGACTGAAGCTTTCTTT	CAWSIQGDRTEAFF
-	13	TRBV29-1	TRBJ2-1	many	TGCAGCGTTGATAGGAGGAGGTACAATGAGCAGTTCTTC	CSVDRRRYNEQFF
-	16	TRBV4-2	TRBJ2-5	many	TGTGCCAGCAGCCAAGCAATGAGTCGCAATCAAGAGACCCAGTACTTC	CASSQAMSRNQETQYF
-	11	TRBV12-3/TRBV12-4	TRBJ2-7	many	TGTGCCAGCAGTCCCCCCCCCGAGCAGTACTTC	CASSPPPEQYF
-	11	TRBV27	TRBJ2-1	many	TGTGCCAGCAGTAAATTAGGAGAGCAGTTCTTC	CASSKLGEQFF
-	17	TRBV14	TRBJ2-1	many	TGTGCCAGCAGCCAAGTGTTCATGACTAGTACCTACAATGAGCAGTTCTTC	CASSQVFMTSTYNEQFF
-	11	TRBV20-1	TRBJ2-5	many	TGCAGTGCCACAAAAGCGGAGACCCAGTACTTC	CSATKAETQYF
TRBD2	18	TRBV10-3	TRBJ2-1	-	TGTGCCATCAGGGGGACTAGCGGGGGGTTGAGCTCCTACAATGAGCAGTTCTTC	CAIRGTSGGLSSYNEQFF
TRBD2	16	TRBV7-3	TRBJ2-5	-	TGTGCCAGCAGCTTTTCCGGGACTAGCGGACAAGAGACCCAGTACTTC	CASSFSGTSGQETQYF
-	15	TRBV12-3/TRBV12-4	TRBJ1-1	many	TGTGCCAGCAGTTTAACTGGGACCCTGGGGGCTGAAGCTTTCTTT	CASSLTGTLGAEAFF
TRBD2	16	TRBV7-3	TRBJ2-3	-	TGTGCCAGCAGCTTACTTAGCGGGAGGGCCAGAGATACGCAGTATTTT	CASSLLSGRARDTQYF
TRBD1	14	TRBV20-1	TRBJ1-2	-	TGCAGTGCTAGGGGACCTCAGGGGGCCCCTGAGGGTACCTTC	CSARGPQGAPEGTF
-	12	TRBV29-1	TRBJ2-3	many	TGCAGCGTTTTCCCCGTTATGAATACGCAGTATTTT	CSVFPVMNTQYF
TRBD2	18	TRBV20-1	TRBJ2-1	many	TGCAGTGCTAGAGCGGGAGTACTAGCGGGAGGCGGCGACGATGAGCAGTTCTTC	CSARAGVLAGGGDDEQFF